The TCR beta chain described here comes from a study of molecular identifiers for immune sequencing clone quantification (dated 2018 in TCRdb). Regarding the study in general: In a replicate experiment, RNA from roughly 21,000 or 96,000 naive CD8 T cells was split into five aliquots, four of which were sequenced. This methods study used CD8 T cells to benchmark TCR RNA copy counting and molecular-identifier clustering-based TCR repertoire sequencing (MIDCIRS).

For this chain, trimming is 1 base at the V end and 2 bases at the J end, and the number of junction bases without a gene match is 4. From its cysteine to its phenylalanine, the CDR3 spans 16 amino acids. Only CDR3 DNA is held: 48 bases, read in frame from base 1. CDR1 and CDR2, per the germline V gene, are SGHDT and YYEEEE. Libraries of naive CD8 T cells were built from around 18,000 to 910,000 sorted cells, with 10%, 30% or 50% of the purified RNA used. Naive CD8 T cells were FACS-sorted as CD8+CD4-CCR7+CD45RA+ on a BD FACSAria II into RLT Plus buffer. Detection sensitivity was tested by spiking Jurkat RNA equal to about eleven TCR copies' worth into samples containing roughly 19,000-1,000,000 naive CD8 T cells. Enrichment of CD8 T cells was performed with RosetteSep CD8+ T Cell Enrichment Cocktail and Ficoll-Paque, after which ACK red cell lysis was carried out. Beyond this particular receptor, the publication reports: In CMV-specific effector cells, clones with more than 20 RNA copies contained over 97% of molecules, whereas in naive cells such clones contained under 1% of molecules. The sizes of highly expanded clones could end up underestimated when identical TCR molecules share a barcode. Spiked-in Jurkat TCR RNA equivalent to a single cell was reported to be detectable even among 800,000 to 1,000,000 naive CD8 T cells. Spiked-in Jurkat TCR RNA (around nine copies' worth), which is not part of the donor repertoire, was contained in the naive libraries. When barcode sub-clustering was not used, chimeric consensus sequences inflated TCR diversity, with chimeras reaching as high as 47%. About 2.9 recovered TCR RNA copies per cell were obtained by modeling, versus about 9 by digital PCR, implying a capture efficiency of about 30%.

Library creation used PCR. The sequencing machine was a NextSeq 500. Preparation of bulk TCR libraries followed a previously described approach, with the TCR primers listed in Table S5. The Qiagen AllPrep DNA/RNA kit was used to purify total RNA. Reads from multiple sequencing runs of the same library were pooled before analysis. The published analysis was carried out like this. Reads were retained only if their TCR constant sequence matched exactly, and those retained reads were trimmed to 150 nt and grouped according to their 12-nt molecular barcodes. Within each barcode group, reads were sub-clustered at a 15% Levenshtein threshold, and quality-weighted consensus sequences were built per RNA molecule. Non-functional sequences were removed, as were lower-count sequences one edit away from another. On the basis of fitting two negative binomial distributions, barcode sub-clusters with fewer than 20% of the maximum read count were discarded. TCRdb ran its own pipeline on the public reads, namely fastp trimming at Q25 and MiXCR clone calling, and kept in-frame beta chains. Every distinct CDR3 protein forms one entry, paired with its most common genes and DNA. TCRdb, rather than the study authors, made the V and J calls. In this sample the table shows some 97,000 distinct CDR3 sequences, 20% to 25% of which occur a single time. The top ten clones comprise roughly 0.94% of the sample.

This clonotype was detected many times. No cognate antigen has been identified for it. Within one base of it there is no much larger clone, and no base qualities were kept. This receptor was identified in a human donor in good health. Some libraries in this study had Jurkat cell RNA spiked in. The rearranged chain carries TRBV5-6 and TRBJ2-3; 10 bases in between match TRBD2. Input material: naive CD8+ T cells from blood, with Jurkat cell RNA spiked in. The cell subset or site label on this specimen signifies: FACS-sorted CD8+CD4-CCR7+CD45RA+ naive T cells. At the DNA level, the sequence is TGTGCCAGCAGCTTGCTAGCGGGGGATACCACAGATACGCAGTATTTT. Its protein is CASSLLAGDTTDTQYF.